This record looks at one T cell receptor (beta chain) sequence and its context. Its antigen is unknown. Germline V gene sequence: CDR1 SGHRS, CDR2 YFSETQ. There are 14 residues in the CDR3. Trimming removed 0 bases at V and 3 bases at J, with 9 bases between. Unstimulated Tregs (CD4+CD25+CD127-) and CD4+CD25- non-Tregs were sorted from PBMCs. Thawed PBMCs were rested overnight at 37°C with around 180 IU/ml IL-2 before regulatory T cell sorting. Here immunoSEQ multiplex PCR was the method, and the copy in TCRdb shows in-frame clones only, minus some. The data show 50,000 to 80,000 clones, less than 98% seen once. This sample stems from a study of Tregs in tolerant kidney transplant recipients. Regarding the study as a whole: For some patients, primers changed over time, blocking nucleotide-level comparison. Findings come from small patient numbers and require larger validation.

The input for sequencing was Tregs from blood, taken before the transplant. This TCR was sampled from a human donor who received a combined kidney and bone marrow transplant. The chain links TRBV5-1 to TRBJ2-5; D gene ambiguous. This CDR3 reads CASSLDVTEETQYF. The CDR3 DNA follows: TGCGCCAGCAGCTTGGACGTTACAGAAGAGACCCAGTACTTC.